The 19 T cell receptor beta chains below come from one sample, sequenced in a study of Ad26.COV2.S vaccination and SARS-CoV-2 variants. Sequencing was performed with immunoSEQ multiplex PCR; in TCRdb, only in-frame clones are kept and a portion is missing. The sample contains about 400,000 clones, approximately 90% of which appear only once. Treatment described: 19 received Ad26.COV2.S at low or high dose, single or two shots; roughly five received placebo; per-sample allocation not given. Samples analyzed were those drawn on day 63 after the first vaccine or placebo injection. The sequencing used peripheral blood, collected in a trial of Ad26.COV2.S vaccine versus placebo. These receptors all stem from a person aged 18 to 65 who received the Ad26.COV2.S COVID-19 vaccine or a placebo.

A few counts support this clone. The gene calls are TRBV2 and TRBJ1-1; D uncertain. Germline V gene data show CDR1 as SNHLY and CDR2 as FYNNEI. Trimming took 8 bases from V and 2 from J, leaving 9 bases between them. The CDR3 has 12 residues. As DNA, the CDR3 is TGTGCCAGCCGAACAGCTAACACTGAAGCTTTCTTT. Translating it yields CASRTANTEAFF.

The chain recombines TRBV5-1 with TRBJ2-4; perhaps TRBD1 as D (6 bases). The germline gives CDR1 SGHRS, CDR2 YFSETQ. V lost 0 bases and J 8 bases, leaving 15 bases between the germline ends. The CDR3 runs to 15 residues. The CDR3 is CASSLGGGVEDIQYF. The CDR3 coding sequence is TGCGCCAGCAGCTTGGGAGGGGGTGTGGAGGACATTCAGTACTTC.

The chain is built from TRBV28 and TRBJ2-5; TRBD1 agrees at 9 bases. The germline V gene has CDR1 MDHEN and CDR2 SYDVKM. Trimming removed 5 bases from V and 3 bases from J; junction bases left unmatched: 4. The CDR3 is 14 residues long. The CDR3 coding sequence is TGTGCCAGCAGTCCGCGGGACAGGGAAGAGACCCAGTACTTC. Protein: CASSPRDREETQYF.

This clone occurred once. V usage is TRBV19 and J usage is TRBJ1-2; TRBD1 is a possible D gene (6 bases). CDR1 is LNHDA and CDR2 is SQIVND in the germline V gene (reference sequence). The V end lost 4 bases, the J end lost 6 bases, and 12 bases lay between the germline ends. The CDR3 is 13 amino acids. DNA of the CDR3: TGTGCCAGTAGTACGCGGGGGGGCAATGGCTACACCTTC. It translates to CASSTRGGNGYTF.

The rearrangement links TRBV5-8 to TRBJ1-4; D might be TRBD1 (5 bases). CDR1 is SGHTS and CDR2 is YDEGEE in the germline V gene. This CDR3 has 14 residues. V lost 3 bases, J lost 8 bases, and 14 bases lay in between. The DNA of the CDR3 is TGTGCCAGCAGCTGGGGGATGGCGCCAGAAAAACTGTTTTTT. This codes for CASSWGMAPEKLFF.

V is TRBV12-3 or TRBV12-4 and J is TRBJ2-1, with D hard to call. CDR3 length equals 13 residues. V lost 2 bases and J lost 3, with 5 bases in between. CDR3 DNA: TGTGCCAGCAGTTTAACCCACTACAATGAGCAGTTCTTC. Protein: CASSLTHYNEQFF.

The V call is TRBV29-1, the J call TRBJ1-4; 12 nucleotides align to TRBD1. The J segment lost 7 bases and the V segment lost 0 bases, leaving 3 bases of the junction unmatched. In germline, CDR1 is SQVTM, CDR2 ANQGSEA. The CDR3 is 15 residues long. Here the CDR3 reads CSVEDGDRGLEKLFF. For the CDR3, the DNA is TGCAGCGTTGAAGATGGGGACAGGGGGCTTGAAAAACTGTTTTTT.

The chain joins TRBV15 to TRBJ2-5; no clear D gene. This CDR3 region has 10 residues. Trimming cost V 8 bases and J 5 bases, with 6 bases left between them. Germline CDR1 is LNHNV and CDR2 is YYDKDF (reference sequence). The CDR3 nucleotides are TGTGCCACCGGGCGGGAGACCCAGTACTTC. The encoded protein is CATGRETQYF.

The count of this clone is one. The chain joins TRBV5-1 to TRBJ2-7; D assignment may be TRBD1 or TRBD2 (5 bases each). Germline loops: CDR1 SGHRS, CDR2 YFSETQ. V lost 4 bases and J 0 bases, leaving 14 bases between the germline ends. The CDR3 has 15 amino acids. CDR3 sequence: CASSLDRGSSYEQYF. The CDR3 DNA follows: TGCGCCAGCAGCCTCGACCGGGGCAGCTCCTACGAGCAGTACTTC.

This clone was seen only once. The chain joins TRBV28 to TRBJ1-1, with no clear D. Germline V gene sequence: CDR1 MDHEN, CDR2 SYDVKM. This CDR3 spans 11 amino acids. V was trimmed by 7 bases and J by 2 bases, leaving 5 bases between them. CDR3 sequence (DNA): TGTGCCAGCATTCACAACACTGAAGCTTTCTTT. The encoded protein is CASIHNTEAFF.

The rearrangement links TRBV29-1 to TRBJ2-7; 13 bases are shared with TRBD2. V lost 6 bases, J lost 2 bases, and 7 bases stayed unmatched. Germline values: CDR1 SQVTM, CDR2 ANQGSEA. The CDR3 runs 15 residues. In DNA, the CDR3 is TGCAGCGTCGTGGGGACTAGCGGGAAGGCCTACGAGCAGTACTTC. This gives the protein CSVVGTSGKAYEQYF.

V is TRBV6-1 and J is TRBJ1-2; the D is unclear. Trimming removed 0 bases from V and 8 bases from J, with 10 bases in between. This CDR3 contains 13 residues. Germline values: CDR1 MNHNS, CDR2 SASEGT. CDR3 in DNA: TGTGCCAGCAGTGAAGCAGAGTCTTACGGCTACACCTTC. Encoded protein: CASSEAESYGYTF.

This chain links TRBV14 with TRBJ1-6; no reliable D call. This CDR3 comprises 14 residues. V gave up 0 bases and J gave up 7 bases, with 7 bases separating them. Germline V gene sequence: CDR1 SGHDN, CDR2 FVKESK. CDR3 amino acids: CASSQETANSPLHF. CDR3 DNA sequence: TGTGCCAGCAGCCAAGAGACGGCCAATTCACCCCTCCACTTT.

The table lists this clone with a count of one. This sequence joins TRBV19 and TRBJ1-2; a weak D match, TRBD1 (6 bases). Per germline, CDR1 LNHDA and CDR2 SQIVND (reference sequence). V shed 10 bases and J shed 2 bases, with 20 bases lying between them. The CDR3 is made up of 15 amino acids. CDR3 sequence: CATRGATGWNYGYTF. The CDR3 DNA sequence: TGTGCCACCAGAGGGGCTACAGGGTGGAACTATGGCTACACCTTC.

The rearrangement joins TRBV6-2 or TRBV6-3 to TRBJ2-3; no clear D. The CDR3 is 14 amino acids. Trimming left V 4 bases short and J 4 bases short, with 12 bases between. Looked up from germline, CDR1 is MNHEY and CDR2 is SVGEGT. The CDR3 nucleotides are TGTGCCAGCAGTTGGTATAGCAGTCCAGATACGCAGTATTTT. Translation gives CASSWYSSPDTQYF.

V gene TRBV3-1 (or the pseudogene TRBV3-2) combines with J gene TRBJ2-7; 10 nucleotides agree with TRBD1. From germline, CDR1 is LGHDT and CDR2 YNNKEL (reference sequence). Germline trimming cut 1 base from V and 5 bases from J; bases unmatched to any gene: 2. The CDR3 covers 14 residues. The CDR3 sequence: CASSQVGQGDEQYF. The CDR3 bases are TGTGCCAGCAGCCAAGTCGGACAGGGGGACGAGCAGTACTTC.

The chain carries TRBV6-2 or TRBV6-3 and TRBJ2-1, with TRBD2 as a possible D gene (5 bases). Deletions cut 0 bases from V and 9 bases from J, with 15 bases between. Germline V gives CDR1 MNHEY, CDR2 SVGEGT. The CDR3 has 15 residues. The CDR3 loop is CASSYSKSVEGEQFF. The CDR3 region has the DNA TGTGCCAGCAGTTACTCGAAGAGCGTAGAGGGTGAGCAGTTCTTC.

Worth noting for this clone: The same CDR3 also results from other DNA sequences found in this sample. The chain recombines TRBV30 with TRBJ1-5; D gene ambiguous. V lost 2 bases to trimming and J lost 5 bases, with 7 bases between them. This CDR3 has 12 amino acids. Germline loops: CDR1 GTSNPN, CDR2 SVGIG (reference sequence). The CDR3 sequence is CAWSRGDQPQHF. In nucleotides, the CDR3 is TGTGCCTGGAGTCGTGGGGATCAGCCCCAGCATTTT.

The J gene is TRBJ2-3, the V gene TRBV20-1; 9 nucleotides match TRBD1. The germline CDR1 and CDR2 sequences are DFQATT and SNEGSKA (reference sequence). The CDR3 loop spans 16 amino acids. Trimming cost V 3 bases and J 6 bases; bases outside gene matches: 13. CDR3 sequence: CSASSRKGQGVDTQYF. The CDR3 coding sequence is TGCAGTGCTAGTTCCCGTAAGGGACAGGGCGTGGATACGCAGTATTTT.